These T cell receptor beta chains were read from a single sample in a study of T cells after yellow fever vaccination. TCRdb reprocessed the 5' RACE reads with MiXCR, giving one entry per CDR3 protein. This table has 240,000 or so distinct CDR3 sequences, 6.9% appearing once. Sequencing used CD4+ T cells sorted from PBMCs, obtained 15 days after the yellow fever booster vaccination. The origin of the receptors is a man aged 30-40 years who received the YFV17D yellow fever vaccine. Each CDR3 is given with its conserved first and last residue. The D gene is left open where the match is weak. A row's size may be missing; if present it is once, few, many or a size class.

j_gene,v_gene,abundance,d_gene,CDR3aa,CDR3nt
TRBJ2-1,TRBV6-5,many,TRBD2,CASSHRGSGSVNEQFF,TGTGCCAGCAGTCACCGGGGGAGCGGGAGTGTCAATGAGCAGTTCTTC
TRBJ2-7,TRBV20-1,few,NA,CSAREGGSAYEQYF,TGCAGTGCTAGGGAAGGGGGATCGGCCTACGAGCAGTACTTC
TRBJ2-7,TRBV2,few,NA,CASSTTGIGEQYF,TGTGCCAGCTCAACCACGGGGATAGGCGAGCAGTACTTC
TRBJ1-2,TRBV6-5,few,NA,CASSRGGGYTF,TGTGCCAGCAGTCGAGGGGGGGGCTACACCTTC
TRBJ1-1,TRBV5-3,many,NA,CARSSFPRDTEAFF,TGTGCCAGAAGCTCGTTTCCCCGGGACACTGAAGCTTTCTTT
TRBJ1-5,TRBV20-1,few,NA,CSAPLSNQPQHF,TGCAGTGCTCCTCTCAGCAATCAGCCCCAGCATTTT
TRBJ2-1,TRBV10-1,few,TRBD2,CASSGGVTSGRYSYNEQFF,TGCGCCAGCAGTGGAGGGGTGACTAGCGGGCGTTACTCCTACAATGAGCAGTTCTTC
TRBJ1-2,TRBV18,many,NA,CASSPAIHYGYTF,TGTGCCAGCTCCCCCGCCATCCACTATGGCTACACCTTC
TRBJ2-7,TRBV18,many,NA,CASSLGQFYEQYF,TGTGCCAGCTCCCTAGGACAGTTCTACGAGCAGTACTTC
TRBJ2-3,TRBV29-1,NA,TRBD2,CSVDIGDYTDTQYF,TGCAGCGTCGACATTGGGGACTACACAGATACGCAGTATTTT
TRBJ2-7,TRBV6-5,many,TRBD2,CASAGLASSYEQYF,TGTGCCAGCGCAGGACTAGCGAGCTCCTACGAGCAGTACTTC
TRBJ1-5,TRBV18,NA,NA,CASSPGVNQPQHF,TGTGCCAGCTCACCGGGCGTCAATCAGCCCCAGCATTTT
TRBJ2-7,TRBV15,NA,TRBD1,CATSRENPRTGGSYEQYF,TGTGCCACCAGCAGGGAAAACCCCAGGACAGGGGGTAGTTACGAGCAGTACTTC
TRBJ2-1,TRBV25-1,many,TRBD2,CASSEYTGRAHNEQFF,TGTGCCAGCAGTGAATATACCGGGAGGGCCCACAATGAGCAGTTCTTC
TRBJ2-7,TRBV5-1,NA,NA,CASSYLSTHRPSNEQYF,TGCGCCAGCAGCTACCTTAGTACCCACCGCCCGTCCAACGAGCAGTACTTC
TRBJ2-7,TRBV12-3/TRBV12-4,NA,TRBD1,CASSLYDRGYEQYF,TGTGCCAGCAGTTTATACGACAGGGGCTACGAGCAGTACTTC
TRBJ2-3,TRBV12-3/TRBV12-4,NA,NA,CASSSRGLRSLDTQYF,TGTGCCAGCAGTTCTCGAGGTCTACGCTCCCTCGATACGCAGTATTTT
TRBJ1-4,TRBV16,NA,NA,CASSPQATAANEKLFF,TGTGCCAGCAGCCCTCAAGCCACGGCAGCTAATGAAAAACTGTTTTTT
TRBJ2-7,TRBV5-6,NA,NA,CASTSWESFGYEQYF,TGTGCCAGCACCTCTTGGGAGTCGTTTGGATACGAGCAGTACTTC
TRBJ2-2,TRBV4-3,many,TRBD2,CASSQANIRLAAGTGELFF,TGCGCCAGCAGCCAAGCGAATATAAGACTAGCGGCTGGTACCGGGGAGCTGTTTTTT
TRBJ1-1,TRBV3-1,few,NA,CASSHTGSNTEAFF,TGTGCCAGCAGCCACACAGGCTCCAACACTGAAGCTTTCTTT
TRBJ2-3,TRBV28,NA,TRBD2,CASRRGLAGTDTQYF,TGTGCCAGCAGGAGGGGACTAGCGGGCACAGATACGCAGTATTTT
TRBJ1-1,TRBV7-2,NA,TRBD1,CASLQGAGTEAFF,TGTGCCAGTCTTCAGGGGGCAGGCACTGAAGCTTTCTTT
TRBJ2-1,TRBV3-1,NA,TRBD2,CASSQASGRIFGEQFF,TGTGCCAGCAGCCAAGCAAGCGGGAGAATCTTCGGTGAGCAGTTCTTC
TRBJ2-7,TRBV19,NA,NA,CASSHPGLSYEQYF,TGTGCCAGTAGCCATCCGGGACTCTCTTACGAGCAGTACTTC
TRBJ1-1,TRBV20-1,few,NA,CSARPPGWATEAFF,TGCAGTGCCAGACCGCCGGGGTGGGCCACTGAAGCTTTCTTT
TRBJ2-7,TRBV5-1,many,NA,CASSLKGSEQYF,TGCGCCAGCAGCTTGAAGGGATCGGAGCAGTACTTC
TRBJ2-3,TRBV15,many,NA,CATSRGLEVSTDTQYF,TGTGCCACCAGCAGAGGACTGGAGGTGAGCACAGATACGCAGTATTTT
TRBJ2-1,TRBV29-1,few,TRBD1,CSVDRQGAREQFF,TGCAGCGTTGACCGTCAGGGGGCGCGGGAGCAGTTCTTC